Below are 32 T cell receptor beta chains sequenced from a single sample in a study of shared clonotypes between healthy human individuals. The table came from immunoSEQ multiplex PCR; TCRdb's copy has only in-frame clones and leaves some out. The table has about 2 million clones, just under 95% seen once. Naive CD8 cells comprised CD45RO-negative, CCR7-positively selected cells, excluding terminally differentiated effector memory CD45RA+ cells. Specimen: naive CD8+ T cells sorted from blood. The receptor set was obtained from a young man in good health.

This rearrangement joins TRBV9 to TRBJ2-1; TRBD2 agrees at 8 bases. V lost 0 bases, J lost 8 bases, and 16 bases stayed unmatched. CDR1 is SGDLS, CDR2 YYNGEE, per germline. The CDR3 sequence is 18 residues long. The CDR3 region is CASSVDPGGHVYGDEQFF. The CDR3 DNA reads TGTGCCAGCAGCGTAGACCCGGGAGGGCATGTATATGGCGATGAGCAGTTCTTC.

The gene calls are TRBV7-6 and TRBJ2-2, with a possible D match to TRBD1 (6 bases). Germline assignment: CDR1 SGHVS and CDR2 FNYEAQ. This CDR3 region has 13 residues. V was clipped by 5 bases and J by 6 bases, with 10 bases between them. The CDR3 DNA follows: TGTGCCAGCAGCGCTACAGGGTCCGGGGAGCTGTTTTTT. It translates to CASSATGSGELFF.

This chain links TRBV4-3 with TRBJ1-4; no firm D call. Germline assignment: CDR1 LGHNA and CDR2 YSLEER. V gave up 3 bases and J gave up 7 bases, with 18 bases separating them. The CDR3 consists of 16 residues. CDR3 nucleotides: TGCGCCAGCAGCCAGAACCCGGGTGTGGGGAGTGAAAAACTGTTTTTT. This translates into CASSQNPGVGSEKLFF.

The rearrangement links TRBV28 to TRBJ2-4, with 13 bases that match TRBD2. J was trimmed by 8 bases and V by 3 bases; bases with no gene match: 31. The CDR3 has 24 amino acids. CDR1 is MDHEN, CDR2 SYDVKM, per germline. The CDR3 protein is CASSLPRGPWTSGRIPGESDIQYF. As DNA, the CDR3 is TGTGCCAGCAGTTTGCCTCGTGGGCCGTGGACTAGCGGGAGAATACCGGGAGAGTCGGACATTCAGTACTTC.

The chain links TRBV7-9 to TRBJ2-1; 7 bases are a match to TRBD2. The CDR3 runs 15 residues. J lost 6 bases, V lost 3 bases, and 8 bases had no gene match. CDR1 is SEHNR, CDR2 FQNEAQ, per germline (reference sequence). The CDR3 loop reads CASSFWAGASNEQFF. The CDR3 coding sequence is TGTGCCAGCAGCTTTTGGGCGGGAGCAAGCAATGAGCAGTTCTTC. The full variable domain, rest sourced from reference TRBV7-9 and TRBJ2-1, is DTGVSQNPRHKITKRGQNVTFRCDPISEHNRLYWYRQTLGQGPEFLTYFQNEAQLEKSRLLSDRFSAERPKGSFSTLEIQRTEQGDSAMYLCASSFWAGASNEQFFGPGTRLTVL.

The chain links TRBV7-9 to TRBJ1-2, with 8 bases that match TRBD1. The CDR3 extends over 15 amino acids. The V segment lost 7 bases and the J segment 4 bases; nucleotides outside the gene matches: 11. Germline CDR1 reads SEHNR; CDR2 reads FQNEAQ (reference sequence). The CDR3: CASTQGAEGAYGYTF. The CDR3 region has the DNA TGTGCCAGCACCCAGGGGGCGGAGGGTGCCTATGGCTACACCTTC.

As regards this clone: The same CDR3 is also encoded by other DNA sequences in this sample. The chain couples TRBV19 to TRBJ2-7; D gene unclear. Trimming shortened V by 1 base and J by 6 bases, and 7 bases separated the two germline ends. Germline V gene lookup returns CDR1 LNHDA and CDR2 SQIVND (reference sequence). The CDR3 loop spans 12 amino acids. Written as DNA, the CDR3 is TGTGCCAGTAGTATAGGTAGCTCCGAGCAGTACTTC. Encoded protein: CASSIGSSEQYF.

A word on this clone: A junction boundary mismatches the germline segment, possibly from a read error. The gene calls are TRBV27 and TRBJ1-3; no clear D. Germline V gene sequence: CDR1 MNHEY, CDR2 SMNVEV (reference sequence). There are 15 residues in the CDR3. The CDR3 region is CASSLSPLGGNTIYF. In DNA form, the CDR3 reads TGTGCCAGCAGTCTATCGCCTTTGGGGGGAAACACCATATATTTT.

Concerning this clone: Other DNA sequences in this specimen translate into the identical CDR3. The chain is built from TRBV4-2 and TRBJ2-7; 13 bases line up with TRBD2. The CDR3 totals 18 residues. With V trimmed by 1 base and J by 5 bases, 11 bases remained unmatched. Germline V CDR1 and CDR2: LGHNA, YNFKEQ. The CDR3 loop is CASSQVLVLAGGPDEQYF. The CDR3 DNA follows: TGTGCCAGCAGCCAAGTCCTAGTACTAGCGGGAGGGCCGGACGAGCAGTACTTC.

V and J are TRBV10-1 and TRBJ2-1, with no clear D. V lost 3 bases, J lost 8 bases, and 11 bases lay in between. This CDR3 is 13 amino acids long. Per germline, CDR1 WNHNN and CDR2 SYGVQD (reference sequence). CDR3 nucleotides: TGCGCCAGCAGTGATCCCCCCAACGATGAGCAGTTCTTC. Encoded protein: CASSDPPNDEQFF.

This chain connects TRBV7-6 to TRBJ2-3; no clear D gene. CDR1 and CDR2 (germline): SGHVS, FNYEAQ. V was trimmed by 5 bases and J by 4 bases, leaving 16 bases between them. CDR3 length: 15 amino acids. CDR3 sequence: CASSPTLDNPDTQYF. CDR3 DNA: TGTGCCAGCAGCCCAACGCTAGACAATCCAGATACGCAGTATTTT. Filled out from reference TRBV7-6 and TRBJ2-3, the complete variable domain reads GAGVSQSPRYKVTKRGQDVALRCDPISGHVSLYWYRQALGQGPEFLTYFNYEAQQDKSGLPNDRFSAERPEGSISTLTIQRTEQRDSAMYRCASSPTLDNPDTQYFGPGTRLTVL.

Points on this clone: Other DNA sequences from this sample encode an identical CDR3 as well. This chain uses TRBV9 with TRBJ1-2, with TRBD1 as a possible D gene (5 bases). The CDR3 consists of 13 residues. CDR1 SGDLS and CDR2 YYNGEE come from the germline V gene. V was cut by 4 bases and J by 5 bases, with 12 bases left in between. Here the CDR3 reads CASSPTGSYGYTF. In DNA, the CDR3 is TGTGCCAGCAGCCCAACAGGCTCTTATGGCTACACCTTC.

This chain links TRBV11-2 with TRBJ2-1; 9 bases agree with TRBD2. This CDR3 comprises 17 residues. V was clipped by 0 bases and J by 2 bases; unmatched bases: 5. Looked up from germline, CDR1 is SGHAT and CDR2 is FQNNGV. In DNA, the CDR3 is TGTGCCAGCAGCTTAGATCTCCCTAGCGGGGCCTACAATGAGCAGTTCTTC. Protein: CASSLDLPSGAYNEQFF.

The chain employs TRBV7-9 and TRBJ1-2; 9 bases are shared with TRBD1. With 5 bases clipped from V and 8 bases from J, the junction kept 15 bases outside the gene matches. CDR1 is SEHNR and CDR2 is FQNEAQ in the germline V gene (reference sequence). CDR3 length: 16 amino acids. CDR3: CASSPPAGTGIGGYTF. For the CDR3, the DNA is TGTGCCAGCAGCCCTCCTGCTGGGACAGGGATCGGCGGCTACACCTTC. The whole variable domain, filled in from reference TRBV7-9 and TRBJ1-2, reads DTGVSQNPRHKITKRGQNVTFRCDPISEHNRLYWYRQTLGQGPEFLTYFQNEAQLEKSRLLSDRFSAERPKGSFSTLEIQRTEQGDSAMYLCASSPPAGTGIGGYTFGSGTRLTVV.

The V and J genes are TRBV9 and TRBJ1-1; 8 bases are a match to TRBD1. The germline V gene has CDR1 SGDLS and CDR2 YYNGEE. CDR3 length: 14 residues. V dropped 3 bases and J dropped 11; count of bases not matched to a gene: 12. The CDR3 DNA sequence: TGTGCCAGCAGCGAAGGACGGACAGGGATGGGTGCTTTCTTT. This gives the protein CASSEGRTGMGAFF.

The gene calls are TRBV6-5 and TRBJ1-1; D perhaps matches TRBD1 (5 bases). The CDR3 has 14 amino acids. Trimming removed 4 bases from V and 1 base from J, with 10 bases in between. Looked up from germline, CDR1 is MNHEY and CDR2 is SVGAGI. The CDR3 region has the DNA TGTGCCAGCAGTTCGTTGGGGGGGAACACTGAAGCTTTCTTT. This gives the protein CASSSLGGNTEAFF.

The rearrangement uses TRBV9 and TRBJ2-5; D is unresolved. The CDR3 sequence is 11 residues long. Germline-derived CDR1 and CDR2 are SGDLS and YYNGEE. With 0 bases removed from V and 7 bases from J, the gap between germline ends came to 4 bases. CDR3 coding DNA: TGTGCCAGCAGCGTAGACGGGACCCAGTACTTC. It specifies CASSVDGTQYF.

Notes on this clone: The same CDR3 also results from other DNA sequences found in this sample. The rearrangement uses TRBV9 and TRBJ2-1; the D is unclear. With 2 bases removed from V and 4 bases from J, the gap between germline ends came to 7 bases. Germline V gene data show CDR1 as SGDLS and CDR2 as YYNGEE. There are 13 residues in the CDR3. CDR3 nucleotide sequence: TGTGCCAGCAGCGTGGGTATTTACAATGAGCAGTTCTTC. Protein sequence: CASSVGIYNEQFF.

The chain is built from TRBV9 and TRBJ2-7; weak D call: TRBD1 (6 bases). The CDR3 spans 14 residues. V was shortened by 4 bases and J by 3 bases, with 14 bases between the two germline ends. Germline V lookup: CDR1 SGDLS, CDR2 YYNGEE. CDR3 protein: CASSPGGGLYEQYF. CDR3 nucleotides: TGTGCCAGCAGCCCCGGTGGGGGCCTCTACGAGCAGTACTTC. The full variable domain, with the rest looked up from reference TRBV9 and TRBJ2-7, is DSGVTQTPKHLITATGQRVTLRCSPRSGDLSVYWYQQSLDQGLQFLIQYYNGEERAKGNILERFSAQQFPDLHSELNLSSLELGDSALYFCASSPGGGLYEQYFGPGTRLTVT.

The rearrangement links TRBV9 to TRBJ2-2; 9 bases agree with TRBD2. This CDR3 region has 13 residues. Per the germline V gene, CDR1 is SGDLS and CDR2 is YYNGEE. The ends lost 9 bases at V and 1 base at J; junction bases unmatched: 1. Written as DNA, the CDR3 is TGTGCCACTAGCGGGGAGAACACCGGGGAGCTGTTTTTT. Its translation is CATSGENTGELFF.

This clone was seen just once. Other nucleotide sequences from this sample produce the same CDR3. The rearrangement uses TRBV6-5 and TRBJ2-7; no reliable D call. Germline V gives CDR1 MNHEY, CDR2 SVGAGI. The length of the CDR3 is 14 residues. The ends were cut back, 4 bases at V and 1 base at J, with 11 bases in the middle. The CDR3 here is CASSSDGLSYEQYF. The CDR3 coding sequence is TGTGCCAGCAGTTCAGACGGGCTATCCTACGAGCAGTACTTC.

The chain combines TRBV7-6 with TRBJ2-2; D gene uncertain. The CDR3 length is 11 residues. The germline V gene has CDR1 SGHVS and CDR2 FNYEAQ. With 3 bases removed from V and 7 bases from J, the gap between germline ends came to 3 bases. The CDR3 DNA follows: TGTGCCAGCAGCTTTGGCGGGGAGCTGTTTTTT. This sequence encodes CASSFGGELFF.

The gene calls are TRBV6-4 and TRBJ1-2; D possibly corresponds to TRBD1 (6 bases). The CDR3 has 13 residues. CDR1 and CDR2 (germline): MRHNA, SNTAGT. Trimming removed 4 bases from V and 1 base from J, with 7 bases in between. CDR3 sequence reads: CASSGGGNYGYTF. DNA of the CDR3: TGTGCCAGCAGTGGAGGGGGTAACTATGGCTACACCTTC.

V usage is TRBV9 and J usage is TRBJ2-7; 13 positions match TRBD2. CDR3 size: 17 residues. The J segment lost 0 bases and the V segment lost 0 bases, leaving 3 bases of the junction unmatched. Germline loops: CDR1 SGDLS, CDR2 YYNGEE. This CDR3 is CASSVGGLAGHSYEQYF. The CDR3 DNA sequence: TGTGCCAGCAGCGTAGGGGGACTAGCGGGACACTCCTACGAGCAGTACTTC.

J is TRBJ2-1 and V is TRBV5-1; 8 bases map to TRBD1. The CDR3 covers 16 residues. CDR1 SGHRS and CDR2 YFSETQ come from the germline V gene. V lost 0 bases, J lost 8 bases, and 10 bases stayed unmatched. The CDR3 loop is CASSLGPAGGADEQFF. DNA of the CDR3: TGCGCCAGCAGCTTGGGTCCGGCAGGGGGCGCGGATGAGCAGTTCTTC.

The V call is TRBV11-2, the J call TRBJ2-2; D unclear. The CDR3 is 14 amino acids. Looked up from germline, CDR1 is SGHAT and CDR2 is FQNNGV. The germline V and J ends were trimmed by 0 bases and 9 bases, with 11 bases remaining between them. As DNA, the CDR3 is TGTGCCAGCAGCTTAGAGGTTTCCCCGAGGGAGCTGTTTTTT. As protein: CASSLEVSPRELFF.

The rearrangement joins TRBV6-5 to TRBJ2-1, with 7 bases fitting TRBD1. There are 13 residues in the CDR3. The germline CDR1 and CDR2 sequences are MNHEY and SVGAGI. Trimming removed 1 base from V and 8 bases from J; junction bases left unmatched: 2. CDR3 residues: CASSYFTGDEQFF. The CDR3 coding sequence is TGTGCCAGCAGTTACTTTACAGGGGATGAGCAGTTCTTC.

The rearrangement links TRBV19 to TRBJ1-6; D unclear. The CDR3 loop spans 15 amino acids. Trimming removed 7 bases from V and 0 bases from J, with 10 bases in between. Germline-derived CDR1 and CDR2 are LNHDA and SQIVND (reference sequence). The CDR3 DNA sequence: TGTGCCAGTACGGAAGCGAGCTCCTATAATTCACCCCTCCACTTT. This encodes CASTEASSYNSPLHF.

DNA of the CDR3: TGTGCCAGCAGCCTGACTAGCGGGAGTTACAATGAGCAGTTCTTC. Residues: CASSLTSGSYNEQFF. V and J are TRBV5-4 and TRBJ2-1; 12 bases match TRBD2. CDR1 and CDR2 from the germline V gene are SGHNT and YYREEE (reference sequence). The CDR3 consists of 15 residues. J gave up 4 bases and V 4 bases, and 3 bases lay outside the gene matches. Using reference TRBV5-4 and TRBJ2-1 for the parts outside the CDR3, the full variable domain is ETGVTQSPTHLIKTRGQQVTLRCSSQSGHNTVSWYQQALGQGPQFIFQYYREEENGRGNFPPRFSGLQFPNYSSELNVNALELDDSALYLCASSLTSGSYNEQFFGPGTRLTVL.

As concerns this clone: Distinct nucleotide sequences in the sample also encode this CDR3. This chain uses TRBV5-6 with TRBJ1-2; 7 bases are a match to TRBD1. The CDR3 contains 13 residues. CDR1 is SGHDT and CDR2 is YYEEEE in the germline V gene. Trimming cost V 1 base and J 5 bases; bases outside gene matches: 2. Written as DNA, the CDR3 is TGTGCCAGCAGCTTGACAGGGGATTATGGCTACACCTTC. Translation: CASSLTGDYGYTF.

The rearrangement joins TRBV7-9 to TRBJ2-5; D unresolved. The length of the CDR3 is 13 residues. Trimming removed 0 bases from V and 5 bases from J, with 7 bases in between. The germline gives CDR1 SEHNR, CDR2 FQNEAQ (reference sequence). CDR3 region: CASSLADWETQYF. As DNA, the CDR3 is TGTGCCAGCAGCTTAGCTGACTGGGAGACCCAGTACTTC.

This clone was found once. The chain has TRBV28 and TRBJ2-7; the D is unclear. The germline V and J ends were trimmed by 3 bases and 0 bases, with 12 bases remaining between them. The CDR3 consists of 15 residues. CDR1 MDHEN and CDR2 SYDVKM come from the germline V gene. CDR3 in DNA: TGTGCCAGCAGTTTCGGCTCGACGAGCTCCTACGAGCAGTACTTC. It codes for CASSFGSTSSYEQYF.